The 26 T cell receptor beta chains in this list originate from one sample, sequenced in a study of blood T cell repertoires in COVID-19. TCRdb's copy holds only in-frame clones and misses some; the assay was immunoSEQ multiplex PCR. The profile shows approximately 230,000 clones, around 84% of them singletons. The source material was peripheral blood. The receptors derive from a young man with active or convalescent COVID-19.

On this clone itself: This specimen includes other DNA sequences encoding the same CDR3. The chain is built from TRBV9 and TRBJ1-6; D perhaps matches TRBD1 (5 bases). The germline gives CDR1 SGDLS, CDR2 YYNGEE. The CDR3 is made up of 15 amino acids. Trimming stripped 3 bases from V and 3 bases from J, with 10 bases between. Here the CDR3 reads CASSAPGGYNSPLHF. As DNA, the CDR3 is TGTGCCAGCAGCGCCCCCGGGGGCTATAATTCACCCCTCCACTTT.

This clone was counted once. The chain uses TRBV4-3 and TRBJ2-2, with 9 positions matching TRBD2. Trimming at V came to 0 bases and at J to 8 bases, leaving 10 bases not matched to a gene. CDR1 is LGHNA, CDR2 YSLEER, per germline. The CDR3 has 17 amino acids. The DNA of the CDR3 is TGCGCCAGCAGCCAAGAATTGGCTAGCGGGGTCTCTGGGGAGCTGTTTTTT. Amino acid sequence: CASSQELASGVSGELFF.

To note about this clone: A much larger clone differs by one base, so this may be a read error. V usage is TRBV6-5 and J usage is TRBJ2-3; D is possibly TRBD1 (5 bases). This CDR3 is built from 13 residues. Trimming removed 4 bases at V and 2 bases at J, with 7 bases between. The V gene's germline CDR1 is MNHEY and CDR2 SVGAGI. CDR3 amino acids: CASSSTDTDTQYF. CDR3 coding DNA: TGTGCCAGCAGTTCGACAGACACAGATACGCAGTATTTT.

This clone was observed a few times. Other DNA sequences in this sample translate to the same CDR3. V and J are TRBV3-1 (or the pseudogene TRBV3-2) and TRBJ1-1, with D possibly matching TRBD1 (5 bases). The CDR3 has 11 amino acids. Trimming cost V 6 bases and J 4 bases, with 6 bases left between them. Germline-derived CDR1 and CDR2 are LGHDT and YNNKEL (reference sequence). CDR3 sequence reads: CASRGGTEAFF. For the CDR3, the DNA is TGTGCCAGCAGGGGGGGCACTGAAGCTTTCTTT.

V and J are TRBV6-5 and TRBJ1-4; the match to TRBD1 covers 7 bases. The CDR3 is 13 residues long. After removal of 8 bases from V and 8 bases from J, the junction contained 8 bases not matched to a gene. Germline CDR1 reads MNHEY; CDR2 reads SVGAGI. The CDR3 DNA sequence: TGTGCCAGCCAGGGGGGTTTCGGCGAAAAACTGTTTTTT. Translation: CASQGGFGEKLFF.

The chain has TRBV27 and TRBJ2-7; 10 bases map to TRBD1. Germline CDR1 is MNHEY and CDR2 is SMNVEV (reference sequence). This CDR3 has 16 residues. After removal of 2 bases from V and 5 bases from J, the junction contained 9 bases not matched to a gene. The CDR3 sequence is CASSLARTGGSNEQYF. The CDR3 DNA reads TGTGCCAGCAGTTTAGCCCGGACAGGGGGAAGTAACGAGCAGTACTTC.

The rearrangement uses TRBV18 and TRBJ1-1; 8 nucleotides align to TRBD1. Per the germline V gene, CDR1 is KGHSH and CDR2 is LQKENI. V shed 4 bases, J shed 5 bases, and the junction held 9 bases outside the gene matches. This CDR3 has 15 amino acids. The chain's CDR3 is CASSLARGRETEAFF. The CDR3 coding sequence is TGTGCCAGCTCACTAGCCAGGGGGCGGGAAACTGAAGCTTTCTTT.

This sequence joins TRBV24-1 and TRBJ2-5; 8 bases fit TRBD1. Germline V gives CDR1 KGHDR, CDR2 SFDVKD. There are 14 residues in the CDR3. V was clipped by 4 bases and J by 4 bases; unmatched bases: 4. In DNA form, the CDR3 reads TGTGCCACCAGTGACCCAGACAGGGGAGAGACCCAGTACTTC. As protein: CATSDPDRGETQYF.

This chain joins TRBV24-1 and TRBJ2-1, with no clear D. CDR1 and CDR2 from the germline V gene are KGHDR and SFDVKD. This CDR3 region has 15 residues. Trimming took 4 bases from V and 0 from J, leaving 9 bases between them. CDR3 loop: CATSEQTASYNEQFF. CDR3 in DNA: TGTGCCACCAGTGAACAGACCGCCTCCTACAATGAGCAGTTCTTC.

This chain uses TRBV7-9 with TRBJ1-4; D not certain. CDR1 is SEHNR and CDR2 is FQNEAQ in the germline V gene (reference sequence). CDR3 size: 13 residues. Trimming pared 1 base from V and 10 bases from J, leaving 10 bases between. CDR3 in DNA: TGTGCCAGCAGCTTAGATTCGGGTTCAAAACTGTTTTTT. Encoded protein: CASSLDSGSKLFF.

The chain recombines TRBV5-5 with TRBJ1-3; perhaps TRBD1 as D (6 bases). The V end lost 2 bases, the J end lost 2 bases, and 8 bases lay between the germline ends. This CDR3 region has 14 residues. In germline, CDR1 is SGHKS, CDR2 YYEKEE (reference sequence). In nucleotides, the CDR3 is TGTGCCAGCAGCTTCGAGGGGGCTGGAAACACCATATATTTT. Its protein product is CASSFEGAGNTIYF.

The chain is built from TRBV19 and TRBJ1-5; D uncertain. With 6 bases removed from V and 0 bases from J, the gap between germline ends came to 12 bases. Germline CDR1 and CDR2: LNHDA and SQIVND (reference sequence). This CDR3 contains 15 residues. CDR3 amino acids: CASRLPGNSNQPQHF. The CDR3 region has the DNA TGTGCCAGTAGGCTCCCCGGGAATAGCAATCAGCCCCAGCATTTT.

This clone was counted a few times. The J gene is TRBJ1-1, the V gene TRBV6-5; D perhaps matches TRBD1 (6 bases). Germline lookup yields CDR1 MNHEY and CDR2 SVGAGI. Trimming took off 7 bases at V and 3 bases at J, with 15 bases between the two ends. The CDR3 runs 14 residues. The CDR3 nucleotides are TGTGCCAGCACACAGGGAAGTCTTCACACTGAAGCTTTCTTT. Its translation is CASTQGSLHTEAFF.

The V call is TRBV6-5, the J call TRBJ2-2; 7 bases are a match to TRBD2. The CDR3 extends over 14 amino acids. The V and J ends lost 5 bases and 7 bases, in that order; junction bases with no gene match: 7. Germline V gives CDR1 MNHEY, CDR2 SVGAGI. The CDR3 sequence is CASSPWAGDGELFF. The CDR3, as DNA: TGTGCCAGCAGTCCTTGGGCGGGAGACGGGGAGCTGTTTTTT.

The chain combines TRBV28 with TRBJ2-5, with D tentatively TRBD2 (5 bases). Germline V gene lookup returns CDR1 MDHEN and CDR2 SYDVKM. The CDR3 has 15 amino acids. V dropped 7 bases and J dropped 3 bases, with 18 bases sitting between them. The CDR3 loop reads CASTTTFIGKETQYF. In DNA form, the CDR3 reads TGTGCCAGCACCACCACCTTCATCGGGAAAGAGACCCAGTACTTC.

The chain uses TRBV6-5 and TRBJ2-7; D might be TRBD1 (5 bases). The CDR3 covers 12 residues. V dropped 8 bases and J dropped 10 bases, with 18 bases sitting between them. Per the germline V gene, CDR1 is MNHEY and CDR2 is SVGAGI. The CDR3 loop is CASSQVGRDQYF. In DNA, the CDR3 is TGTGCCAGCTCCCAGGTCGGCAGGGATCAGTACTTC.

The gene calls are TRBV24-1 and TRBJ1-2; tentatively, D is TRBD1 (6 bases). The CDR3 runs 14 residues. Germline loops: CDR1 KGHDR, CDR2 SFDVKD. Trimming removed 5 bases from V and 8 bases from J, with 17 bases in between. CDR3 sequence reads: CATSATGRASGYTF. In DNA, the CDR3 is TGTGCCACCAGTGCGACAGGACGGGCTAGCGGCTACACCTTC.

As DNA, the CDR3 is TGTGCCAGCAGCGTAGGGGCTAGCGGGGGCCCCTACAATGAGCAGTTCTTC. This codes for CASSVGASGGPYNEQFF. The rearrangement links TRBV9 to TRBJ2-1, with 10 bases identical to TRBD2. Looked up from germline, CDR1 is SGDLS and CDR2 is YYNGEE. The V and J ends lost 0 bases and 2 bases, in that order; junction bases with no gene match: 5. CDR3 length equals 17 residues.

The CDR3 protein is CASSVGGRNTEAFF. The DNA of the CDR3 is TGTGCCAGCAGCGTAGGAGGGAGGAACACTGAAGCTTTCTTT. This chain links TRBV9 with TRBJ1-1; D is unclear. Germline CDR1 is SGDLS and CDR2 is YYNGEE. The CDR3 is made up of 14 amino acids. Trimming took 0 bases from V and 1 from J, leaving 7 bases between them.

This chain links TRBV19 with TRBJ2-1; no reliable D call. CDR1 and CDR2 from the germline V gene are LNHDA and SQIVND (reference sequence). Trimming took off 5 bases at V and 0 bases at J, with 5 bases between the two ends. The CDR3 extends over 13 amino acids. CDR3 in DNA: TGTGCCAGTAGTTCCCGCTCCTACAATGAGCAGTTCTTC. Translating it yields CASSSRSYNEQFF.

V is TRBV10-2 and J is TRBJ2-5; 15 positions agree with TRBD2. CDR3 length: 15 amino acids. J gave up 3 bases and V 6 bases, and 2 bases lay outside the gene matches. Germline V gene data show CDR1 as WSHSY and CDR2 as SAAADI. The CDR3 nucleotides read TGCGCCAGCAGGGGACTAGCGGGGGGAGAAGAGACCCAGTACTTC. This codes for CASRGLAGGEETQYF.

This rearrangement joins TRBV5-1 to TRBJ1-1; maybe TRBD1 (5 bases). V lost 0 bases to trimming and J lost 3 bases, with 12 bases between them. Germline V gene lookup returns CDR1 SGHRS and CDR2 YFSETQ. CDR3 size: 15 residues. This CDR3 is CASSLVTPGDTEAFF. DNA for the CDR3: TGCGCCAGCAGCTTGGTGACCCCGGGGGACACTGAAGCTTTCTTT.

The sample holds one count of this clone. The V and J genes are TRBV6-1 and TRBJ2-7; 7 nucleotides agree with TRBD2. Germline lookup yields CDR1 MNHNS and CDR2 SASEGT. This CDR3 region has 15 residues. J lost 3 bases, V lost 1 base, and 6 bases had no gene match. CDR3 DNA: TGTGCCAGCAGTGAAGGGCCAGCGGGGCTCTACGAGCAGTACTTC. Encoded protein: CASSEGPAGLYEQYF.

This CDR3 reads CASSEAPRAANYGYTF. The CDR3 nucleotides are TGTGCCAGCAGTGAAGCCCCCAGGGCCGCTAACTATGGCTACACCTTC. This chain links TRBV2 with TRBJ1-2; possibly TRBD1 for D (5 bases). Trimming removed 0 bases at V and 0 bases at J, with 11 bases between. The CDR3 length is 16 residues. Germline V gene lookup returns CDR1 SNHLY and CDR2 FYNNEI.

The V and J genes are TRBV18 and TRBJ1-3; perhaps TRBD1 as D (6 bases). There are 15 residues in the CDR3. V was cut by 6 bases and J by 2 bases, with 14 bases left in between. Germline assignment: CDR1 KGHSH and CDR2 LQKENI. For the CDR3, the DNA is TGTGCCAGCTCGGGGGGGACATCCACTGGAAACACCATATATTTT. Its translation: CASSGGTSTGNTIYF.

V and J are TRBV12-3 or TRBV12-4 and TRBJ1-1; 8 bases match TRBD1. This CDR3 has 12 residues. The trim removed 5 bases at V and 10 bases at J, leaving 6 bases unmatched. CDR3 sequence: CASSSGTGGAFF. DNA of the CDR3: TGTGCCAGCAGTAGCGGGACAGGTGGAGCTTTCTTT.